This TCR beta chain was sequenced in a study of blood T cell repertoires in COVID-19. Original processing notes: Amplified reference gene primers provided the basis for estimating nucleated cell counts. Method: immunoSEQ multiplex PCR; TCRdb's copy keeps in-frame clones and lacks some. That table furnishes V, J and clone size, whereas the DNA furnished D and trimming. The sample includes about 220,000 clones, about 85% of them seen just once. This clone was seen only once. Per the germline V gene, CDR1 is SQVTM and CDR2 is ANQGSEA. This CDR3 is 16 amino acids long. Germline trimming cut 1 base from V and 2 bases from J; bases unmatched to any gene: 8.

This receptor was taken from a man aged 35-49 years with acute or convalescent COVID-19. The chain has TRBV29-1 and TRBJ2-3; 8 nucleotides agree with TRBD1. Sequencing used peripheral blood. CDR3: CSVEGLRGRLTDTQYF. CDR3 coding DNA: TGCAGCGTTGAAGGGCTCAGGGGGCGCCTCACAGATACGCAGTATTTT.